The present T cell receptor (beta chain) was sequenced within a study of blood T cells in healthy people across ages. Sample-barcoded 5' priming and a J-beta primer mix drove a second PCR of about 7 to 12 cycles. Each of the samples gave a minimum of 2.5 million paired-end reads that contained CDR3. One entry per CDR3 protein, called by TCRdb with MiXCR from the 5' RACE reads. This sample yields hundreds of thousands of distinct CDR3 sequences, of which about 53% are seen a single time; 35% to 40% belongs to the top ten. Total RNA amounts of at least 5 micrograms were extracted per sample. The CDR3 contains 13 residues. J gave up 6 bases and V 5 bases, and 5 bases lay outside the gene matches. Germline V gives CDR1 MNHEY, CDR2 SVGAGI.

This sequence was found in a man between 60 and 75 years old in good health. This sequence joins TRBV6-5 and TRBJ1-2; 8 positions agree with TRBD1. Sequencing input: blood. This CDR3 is CASSRTGLNGYTF. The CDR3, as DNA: TGTGCCAGCAGTCGGACAGGGTTGAATGGCTACACCTTC.